This T cell receptor beta chain derives from a study of cytomegalovirus exposure and HLA in healthy donors. CDR1 and CDR2 from the germline V gene are MNHEY and SVGAGI. With V trimmed by 6 bases and J by 3 bases, 0 bases remained unmatched. The length of the CDR3 is 13 residues. This clone appeared a single time. Amplification used 60 Vbeta primers and 13 Jbeta primers. Sequencing was performed with immunoSEQ multiplex PCR; in TCRdb, only in-frame clones are kept and a portion is missing. The sample lists about 120,000 clones, roughly three fifths occurring once. This clonotype was sampled from a man between 18 and 35 years old in good health and CMV-seronegative. V and J are TRBV6-5 and TRBJ2-2, with 8 positions matching TRBD1. Sample: PBMCs. The CDR3 nucleotides are TGTGCCAGCAGGACAGGGGACACCGGGGAGCTGTTTTTT. Protein sequence: CASRTGDTGELFF.